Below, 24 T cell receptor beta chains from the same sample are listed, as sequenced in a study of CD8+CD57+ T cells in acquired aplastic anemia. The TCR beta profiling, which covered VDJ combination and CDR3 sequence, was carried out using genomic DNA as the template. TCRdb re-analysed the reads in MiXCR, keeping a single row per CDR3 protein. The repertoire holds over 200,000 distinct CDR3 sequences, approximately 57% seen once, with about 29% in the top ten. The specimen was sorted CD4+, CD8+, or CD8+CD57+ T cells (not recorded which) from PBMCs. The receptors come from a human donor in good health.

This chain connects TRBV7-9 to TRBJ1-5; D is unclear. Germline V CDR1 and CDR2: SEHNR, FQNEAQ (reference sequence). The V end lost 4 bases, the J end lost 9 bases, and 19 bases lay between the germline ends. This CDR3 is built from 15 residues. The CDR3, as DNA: TGTGCCAGCAGCTACGGACCCGGACTCGGCGGGCCCCAGCATTTT. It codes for CASSYGPGLGGPQHF.

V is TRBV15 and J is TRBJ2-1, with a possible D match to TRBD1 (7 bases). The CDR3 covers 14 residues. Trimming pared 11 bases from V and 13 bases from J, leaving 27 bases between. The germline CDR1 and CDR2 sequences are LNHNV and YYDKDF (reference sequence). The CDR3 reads CAVTGEAGSDLQFF. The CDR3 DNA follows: TGTGCCGTCACAGGGGAGGCGGGCTCGGATCTTCAGTTCTTC.

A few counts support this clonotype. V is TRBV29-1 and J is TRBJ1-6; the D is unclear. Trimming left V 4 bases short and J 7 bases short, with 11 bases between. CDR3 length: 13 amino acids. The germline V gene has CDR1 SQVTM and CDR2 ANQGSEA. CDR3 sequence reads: CSVGFASNSPLHF. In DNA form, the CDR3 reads TGCAGCGTTGGTTTCGCCAGCAATTCACCCCTCCACTTT.

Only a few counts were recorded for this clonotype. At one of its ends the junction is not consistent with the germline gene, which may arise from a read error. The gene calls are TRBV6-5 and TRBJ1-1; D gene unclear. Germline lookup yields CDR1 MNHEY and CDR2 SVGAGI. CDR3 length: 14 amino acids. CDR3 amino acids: CASSQSRQNTGAFF. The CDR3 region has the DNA TGTGCCAGCAGTCAAAGTAGACAAAACACTGGAGCTTTCTTT.

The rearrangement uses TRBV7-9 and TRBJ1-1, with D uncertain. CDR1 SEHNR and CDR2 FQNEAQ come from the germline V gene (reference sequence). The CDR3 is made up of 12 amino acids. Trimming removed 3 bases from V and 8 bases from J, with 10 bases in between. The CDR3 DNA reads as TGTGCCAGCAGCTTCCTGGACGGGGAAGCTTTCTTT. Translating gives CASSFLDGEAFF.

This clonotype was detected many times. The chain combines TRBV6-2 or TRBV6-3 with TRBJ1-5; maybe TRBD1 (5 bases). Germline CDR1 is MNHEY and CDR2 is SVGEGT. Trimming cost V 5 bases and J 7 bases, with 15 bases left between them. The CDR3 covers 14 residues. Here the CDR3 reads CASSIARDGQPQHF. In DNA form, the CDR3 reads TGTGCCAGCAGTATCGCCAGGGATGGCCAGCCCCAGCATTTT.

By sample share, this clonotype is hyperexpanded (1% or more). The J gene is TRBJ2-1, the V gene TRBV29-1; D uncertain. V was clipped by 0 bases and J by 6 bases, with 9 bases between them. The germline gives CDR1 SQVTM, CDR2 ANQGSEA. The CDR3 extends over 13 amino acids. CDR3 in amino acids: CSVEDAGVNEQFF. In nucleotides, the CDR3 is TGCAGCGTTGAAGATGCTGGGGTCAATGAGCAGTTCTTC.

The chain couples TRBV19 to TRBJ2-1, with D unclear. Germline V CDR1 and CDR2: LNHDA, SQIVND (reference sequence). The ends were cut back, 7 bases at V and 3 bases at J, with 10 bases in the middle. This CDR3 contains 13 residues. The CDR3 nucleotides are TGTGCCAGTACCGTCGTCCGCTACAATGAGCAGTTCTTC. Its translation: CASTVVRYNEQFF.

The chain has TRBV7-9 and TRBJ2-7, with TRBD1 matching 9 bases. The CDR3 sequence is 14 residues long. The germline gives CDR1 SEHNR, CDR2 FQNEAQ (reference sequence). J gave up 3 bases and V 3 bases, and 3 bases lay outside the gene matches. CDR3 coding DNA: TGTGCCAGCAGCTTCGAGGACAGGGGCTACGAGCAGTACTTC. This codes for CASSFEDRGYEQYF. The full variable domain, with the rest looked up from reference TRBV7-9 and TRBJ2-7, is DTGVSQNPRHKITKRGQNVTFRCDPISEHNRLYWYRQTLGQGPEFLTYFQNEAQLEKSRLLSDRFSAERPKGSFSTLEIQRTEQGDSAMYLCASSFEDRGYEQYFGPGTRLTVT.

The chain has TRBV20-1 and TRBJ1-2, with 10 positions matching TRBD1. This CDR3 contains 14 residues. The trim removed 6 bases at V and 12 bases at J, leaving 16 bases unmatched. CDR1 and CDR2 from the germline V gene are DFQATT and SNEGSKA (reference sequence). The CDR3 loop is CSALLPIGTGDHTF. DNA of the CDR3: TGCAGTGCACTTCTGCCCATCGGGACAGGGGACCACACCTTC.

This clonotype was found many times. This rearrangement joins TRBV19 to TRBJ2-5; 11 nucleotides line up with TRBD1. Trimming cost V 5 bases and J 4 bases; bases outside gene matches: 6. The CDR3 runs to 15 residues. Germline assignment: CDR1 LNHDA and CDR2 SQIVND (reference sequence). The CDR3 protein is CASSGLDRGLETQYF. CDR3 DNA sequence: TGTGCCAGTAGTGGCTTGGACAGGGGGCTAGAGACCCAGTACTTC.

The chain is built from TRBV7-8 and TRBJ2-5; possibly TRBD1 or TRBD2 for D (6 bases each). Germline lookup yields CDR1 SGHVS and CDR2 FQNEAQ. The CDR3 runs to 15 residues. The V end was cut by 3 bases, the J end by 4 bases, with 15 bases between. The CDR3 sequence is CASSLDQQGGETQYF. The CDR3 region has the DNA TGTGCCAGCAGCTTGGACCAACAGGGAGGAGAGACCCAGTACTTC.

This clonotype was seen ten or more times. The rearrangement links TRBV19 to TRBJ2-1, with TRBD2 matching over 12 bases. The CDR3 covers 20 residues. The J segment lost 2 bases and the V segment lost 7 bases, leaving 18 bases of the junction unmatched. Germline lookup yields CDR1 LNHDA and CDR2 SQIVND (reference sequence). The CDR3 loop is CASTQLGAPSGGAAYNEQFF. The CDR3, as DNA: TGTGCCAGTACTCAATTGGGGGCCCCTAGCGGGGGGGCCGCCTACAATGAGCAGTTCTTC.

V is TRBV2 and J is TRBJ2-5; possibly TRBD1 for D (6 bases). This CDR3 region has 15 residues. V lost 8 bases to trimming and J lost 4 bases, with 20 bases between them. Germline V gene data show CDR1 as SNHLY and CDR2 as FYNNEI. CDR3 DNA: TGTGCCAGCGAATCGGCAGGGGTAGTGACAGAGACCCAGTACTTC. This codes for CASESAGVVTETQYF.

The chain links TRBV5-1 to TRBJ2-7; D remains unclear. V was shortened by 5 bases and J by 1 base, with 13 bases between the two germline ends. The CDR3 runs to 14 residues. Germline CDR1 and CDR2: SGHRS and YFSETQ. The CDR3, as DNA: TGCGCCAGCAGTGAACAGCAGCTATCCTACGAGCAGTACTTC. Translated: CASSEQQLSYEQYF.

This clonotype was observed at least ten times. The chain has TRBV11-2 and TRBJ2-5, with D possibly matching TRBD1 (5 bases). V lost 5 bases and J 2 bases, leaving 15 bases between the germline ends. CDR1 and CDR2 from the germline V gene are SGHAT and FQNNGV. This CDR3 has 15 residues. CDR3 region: CASSPRTGVQETQYF. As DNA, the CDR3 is TGTGCCAGCAGCCCAAGAACAGGCGTACAAGAGACCCAGTACTTC.

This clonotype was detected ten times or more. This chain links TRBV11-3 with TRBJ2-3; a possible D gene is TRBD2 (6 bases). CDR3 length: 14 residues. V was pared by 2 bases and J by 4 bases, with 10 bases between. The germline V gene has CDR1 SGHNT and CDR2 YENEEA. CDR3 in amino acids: CASSLQGGADTQYF. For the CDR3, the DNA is TGTGCCAGCAGCTTACAGGGAGGCGCAGATACGCAGTATTTT.

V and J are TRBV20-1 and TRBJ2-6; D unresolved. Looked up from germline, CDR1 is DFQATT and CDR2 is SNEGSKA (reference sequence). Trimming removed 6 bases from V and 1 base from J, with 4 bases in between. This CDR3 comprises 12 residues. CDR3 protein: CSARSGANVLTF. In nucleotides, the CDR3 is TGCAGTGCCCGGTCTGGGGCCAACGTCCTGACTTTC.

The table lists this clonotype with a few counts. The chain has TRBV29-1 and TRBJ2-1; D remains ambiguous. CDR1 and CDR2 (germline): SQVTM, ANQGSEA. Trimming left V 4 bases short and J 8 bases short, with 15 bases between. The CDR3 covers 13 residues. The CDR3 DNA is TGCAGCGTTGTTCCCGGGTCTTGGGATGAGCAGTTCTTC. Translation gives CSVVPGSWDEQFF.

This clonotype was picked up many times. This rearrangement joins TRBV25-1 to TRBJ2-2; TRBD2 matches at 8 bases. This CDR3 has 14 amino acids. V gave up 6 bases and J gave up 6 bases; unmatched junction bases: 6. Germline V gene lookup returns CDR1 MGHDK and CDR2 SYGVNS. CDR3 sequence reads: CASSPGGGAGELFF. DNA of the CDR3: TGTGCCAGCAGCCCCGGGGGGGGGGCCGGGGAGCTGTTTTTT.

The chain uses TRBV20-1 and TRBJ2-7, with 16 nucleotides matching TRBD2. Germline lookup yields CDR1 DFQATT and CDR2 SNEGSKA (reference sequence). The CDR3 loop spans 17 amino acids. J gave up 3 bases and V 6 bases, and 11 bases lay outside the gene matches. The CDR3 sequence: CSAKPGLAGGGGYEQYF. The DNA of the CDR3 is TGCAGTGCCAAACCGGGACTAGCGGGAGGGGGGGGCTACGAGCAGTACTTC.

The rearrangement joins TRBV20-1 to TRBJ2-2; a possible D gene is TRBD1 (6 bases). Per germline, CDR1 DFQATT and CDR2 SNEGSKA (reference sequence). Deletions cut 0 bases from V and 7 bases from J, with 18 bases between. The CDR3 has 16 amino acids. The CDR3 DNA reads TGCAGTGCTAGAGATTATACAGGGTCCAGGGGCGGGGAGCTGTTTTTT. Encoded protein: CSARDYTGSRGGELFF.

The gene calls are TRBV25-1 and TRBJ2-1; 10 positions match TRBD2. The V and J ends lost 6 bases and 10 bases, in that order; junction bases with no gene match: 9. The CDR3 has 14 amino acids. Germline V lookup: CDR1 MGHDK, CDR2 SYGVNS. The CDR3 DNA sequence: TGTGCCAGCAGCCGAGCGGGAGGGCCAGACGAGCAGTTCTTC. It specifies CASSRAGGPDEQFF.

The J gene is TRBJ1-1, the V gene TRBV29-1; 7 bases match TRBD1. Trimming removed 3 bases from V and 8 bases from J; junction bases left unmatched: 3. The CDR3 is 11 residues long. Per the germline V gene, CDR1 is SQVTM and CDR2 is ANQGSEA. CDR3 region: CSVDATGEAFF. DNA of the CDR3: TGCAGCGTTGATGCGACAGGGGAAGCTTTCTTT.